Presented here are 24 T cell receptor beta chains from one specimen sequenced in a study of T cells in tuberculosis. Cells were sorted from thawed PBMC rested overnight and stained with GMM-loaded CD1B tetramer, viability dye and anti-CD3. CD1B tetramers were loaded with Rhodococcus equi-derived C32 glucose monomycolate. TCRdb keeps only in-frame clones here, not all; method: immunoSEQ multiplex PCR. The sample includes about 88,000 clones, approximately 91% seen only once; the top ten take less than 2.5%. The sequenced sample was CD1b-GMM tetramer-negative cells sorted from PBMCs. The receptor source for this set is an adult woman with latent tuberculosis.

The chain employs TRBV5-1 and TRBJ2-2; 11 nucleotides agree with TRBD2. The germline V gene has CDR1 SGHRS and CDR2 YFSETQ. Trimming cost V 4 bases and J 6 bases; bases outside gene matches: 11. This CDR3 is built from 17 residues. This chain's CDR3 is CASSRLSGGAVSGELFF. The CDR3 bases are TGCGCCAGCAGCCGCCTTAGCGGGGGGGCCGTATCCGGGGAGCTGTTTTTT.

The chain couples TRBV7-9 to TRBJ2-1; maybe TRBD1 (10 bases). The CDR3 runs to 17 residues. V was shortened by 0 bases and J by 6 bases, with 18 bases between the two germline ends. CDR1 SEHNR and CDR2 FQNEAQ come from the germline V gene (reference sequence). CDR3 coding DNA: TGTGCCAGCAGCTTAGCGCTAGCGGGACAGGGGAGCAATGAGCAGTTCTTC. Translated: CASSLALAGQGSNEQFF. The full variable domain, in which reference TRBV7-9 and TRBJ2-1 provide the parts outside the CDR3, is DTGVSQNPRHKITKRGQNVTFRCDPISEHNRLYWYRQTLGQGPEFLTYFQNEAQLEKSRLLSDRFSAERPKGSFSTLEIQRTEQGDSAMYLCASSLALAGQGSNEQFFGPGTRLTVL.

This clone was found a few times. The rearrangement joins TRBV6-4 to TRBJ1-3; D call uncertain. V dropped 7 bases and J dropped 4 bases, with 17 bases sitting between them. The CDR3 has 15 amino acids. CDR1 is MRHNA and CDR2 is SNTAGT in the germline V gene. The CDR3 DNA reads TGTGCCAGCACCGAACTCGAGTCGTTGGGAAACACCATATATTTT. It is translated as CASTELESLGNTIYF.

The chain couples TRBV7-2 to TRBJ2-5, with D possibly matching TRBD1 (6 bases). The CDR3 contains 15 residues. V lost 0 bases, J lost 1 base, and 9 bases lay in between. From germline, CDR1 is SGHTA and CDR2 FQGNSA. This CDR3 reads CASSLARQVQETQYF. In DNA form, the CDR3 reads TGTGCCAGCAGCTTAGCGAGACAGGTCCAAGAGACCCAGTACTTC.

This chain joins TRBV6-1 and TRBJ2-1, with 13 bases lining up with TRBD2. CDR3 size: 15 residues. Germline V gene data show CDR1 as MNHNS and CDR2 as SASEGT. V lost 8 bases, J lost 4 bases, and 5 bases stayed unmatched. Here the CDR3 reads CASGGLAGTYNEQFF. CDR3 in DNA: TGTGCCAGCGGGGGACTAGCGGGGACATACAATGAGCAGTTCTTC.

The chain recombines TRBV5-4 with TRBJ2-5; TRBD2 matches at 7 bases. The CDR3 spans 14 residues. V lost 2 bases and J lost 0; bases outside the gene matches: 1. Per germline, CDR1 SGHNT and CDR2 YYREEE (reference sequence). Here the CDR3 DNA reads TGTGCCAGCAGCTTAGCGGGGAACCAAGAGACCCAGTACTTC. As protein: CASSLAGNQETQYF. Based on the CDR3 plus reference TRBV5-4 and TRBJ2-5, the full variable domain is ETGVTQSPTHLIKTRGQQVTLRCSSQSGHNTVSWYQQALGQGPQFIFQYYREEENGRGNFPPRFSGLQFPNYSSELNVNALELDDSALYLCASSLAGNQETQYFGPGTRLLVL.

The gene calls are TRBV29-1 and TRBJ1-5; D is possibly TRBD1 (5 bases). V lost 3 bases, J lost 0 bases, and 6 bases lay in between. This CDR3 is built from 13 residues. Germline V gives CDR1 SQVTM, CDR2 ANQGSEA. CDR3 nucleotide sequence: TGCAGCGTTGAGACAGATAGCAATCAGCCCCAGCATTTT. Translating gives CSVETDSNQPQHF.

The rearrangement joins TRBV19 to TRBJ1-2; 8 positions agree with TRBD1. The germline gives CDR1 LNHDA, CDR2 SQIVND (reference sequence). This CDR3 contains 12 residues. The V and J ends lost 9 bases and 0 bases, in that order; junction bases with no gene match: 0. The CDR3 DNA sequence: TGTGCCAGCAGGGGGCCTAACTATGGCTACACCTTC. Its translation is CASRGPNYGYTF.

The chain combines TRBV19 with TRBJ2-7; the D call may be TRBD1 or TRBD2 (6 bases each). This CDR3 is built from 17 residues. Germline-derived CDR1 and CDR2 are LNHDA and SQIVND (reference sequence). V gave up 6 bases and J gave up 6 bases, with 27 bases separating them. The CDR3, as DNA: TGTGCCAGTAGCCGAGGGACGCTGGGGGGAGAAGGGGGCGAGCAGTACGTC. Translated, it gives CASSRGTLGGEGGEQYV.

The rearrangement links TRBV7-8 to TRBJ1-2; D gene ambiguous. The CDR3 spans 15 residues. Looked up from germline, CDR1 is SGHVS and CDR2 is FQNEAQ. V lost 5 bases to trimming and J lost 6 bases, with 19 bases between them. The CDR3 bases are TGTGCCAGCAGCCCCCGCCGAGGGCTTAGCGATGGCTACACCTTC. Its protein is CASSPRRGLSDGYTF.

The chain links TRBV7-9 to TRBJ1-1; D might be TRBD1 (6 bases). This CDR3 is built from 16 residues. Trimming pared 1 base from V and 3 bases from J, leaving 15 bases between. The germline CDR1 and CDR2 sequences are SEHNR and FQNEAQ (reference sequence). CDR3 sequence: CASSLGIGTPHTEAFF. The CDR3 nucleotides are TGTGCCAGCAGCTTAGGAATTGGGACACCGCACACTGAAGCTTTCTTT.

The chain couples TRBV30 to TRBJ1-5; D is unresolved. Trimming shortened V by 0 bases and J by 1 base, and 4 bases separated the two germline ends. The CDR3 sequence is 13 residues long. The germline gives CDR1 GTSNPN, CDR2 SVGIG (reference sequence). Here the CDR3 reads CAWSVQSNQPQHF. The CDR3 nucleotides are TGTGCCTGGAGTGTACAGAGCAATCAGCCCCAGCATTTT.

The V gene is TRBV6-1, the J gene TRBJ2-3; D is uncertain. Germline CDR1 is MNHNS and CDR2 is SASEGT. This CDR3 has 14 amino acids. The ends were cut back, 4 bases at V and 0 bases at J, with 8 bases in the middle. CDR3 amino acids: CASSVRLSTDTQYF. Written as DNA, the CDR3 is TGTGCCAGCAGTGTTAGACTTAGCACAGATACGCAGTATTTT.

This chain links TRBV28 with TRBJ1-2, with 7 nucleotides matching TRBD1. Germline V CDR1 and CDR2: MDHEN, SYDVKM. V was pared by 6 bases and J by 8 bases, with 9 bases of the junction left unmatched. CDR3 length equals 13 residues. The CDR3 region is CASSTRQGSGYTF. The DNA of the CDR3 is TGTGCCAGCAGCACCCGACAGGGTTCGGGCTACACCTTC.

V is TRBV2 and J is TRBJ2-2; weak D call: TRBD2 (7 bases). The length of the CDR3 is 15 residues. V lost 4 bases and J 5 bases, leaving 14 bases between the germline ends. In germline, CDR1 is SNHLY, CDR2 FYNNEI. This CDR3 is CASSGFAGATGELFF. Written as DNA, the CDR3 is TGTGCCAGCAGTGGCTTCGCGGGGGCTACCGGGGAGCTGTTTTTT.

The chain uses TRBV19 and TRBJ1-2; 10 bases agree with TRBD1. Germline assignment: CDR1 LNHDA and CDR2 SQIVND (reference sequence). Trimming removed 7 bases from V and 3 bases from J; junction bases left unmatched: 14. CDR3 length equals 17 residues. CDR3 protein: CASISGPGQGMDYGYTF. The CDR3 DNA reads as TGTGCCAGTATCTCGGGGCCGGGACAGGGGATGGACTATGGCTACACCTTC.

This rearrangement joins TRBV7-2 to TRBJ2-7; 8 bases line up with TRBD2. After removal of 1 base from V and 4 bases from J, the junction contained 6 bases not matched to a gene. The CDR3 runs to 15 residues. Germline V gene lookup returns CDR1 SGHTA and CDR2 FQGNSA. For the CDR3, the DNA is TGTGCCAGCAGCTTAGGCGGTAGCGGGGTTTACGAGCAGTACTTC. Translated, it gives CASSLGGSGVYEQYF.

The V gene is TRBV7-9, the J gene TRBJ2-5, with 7 positions matching TRBD2. The CDR3 extends over 16 amino acids. Germline-derived CDR1 and CDR2 are SEHNR and FQNEAQ (reference sequence). Trimming cost V 3 bases and J 4 bases; bases outside gene matches: 11. CDR3 DNA sequence: TGTGCCAGCAGCTTTAATCACGGGGGGAAGTTAGAGACCCAGTACTTC. Translating gives CASSFNHGGKLETQYF.

Here the CDR3 DNA reads TGCGCCAGCAGCTCTAGCGGGGGGGCGGGGGAGCAGTACTTC. Translating gives CASSSSGGAGEQYF. The rearrangement uses TRBV5-1 and TRBJ2-7; 12 positions agree with TRBD2. Germline CDR1 SGHRS, CDR2 YFSETQ. CDR3 length equals 14 residues. After removal of 3 bases from V and 7 bases from J, the junction contained 5 bases not matched to a gene.

V gene TRBV6-5 combines with J gene TRBJ2-5; possible D gene TRBD1, 6 bases. Germline V lookup: CDR1 MNHEY, CDR2 SVGAGI. This CDR3 region has 16 residues. The V and J ends lost 4 bases and 5 bases respectively, with 20 bases between them. The CDR3: CASSSKQGQARETQYF. Written as DNA, the CDR3 is TGTGCCAGCAGTTCGAAGCAGGGGCAGGCAAGGGAGACCCAGTACTTC.

This clone has more than one count but fewer than ten. The chain couples TRBV7-9 to TRBJ1-2; 7 bases line up with TRBD1. CDR3 length: 14 residues. Germline CDR1 is SEHNR and CDR2 is FQNEAQ (reference sequence). V lost 5 bases, J lost 2 bases, and 5 bases stayed unmatched. The CDR3 DNA reads TGTGCCAGCAGCCCGTCGACAGGGAACTATGGCTACACCTTC. Encoded protein: CASSPSTGNYGYTF.

The CDR3: CASRVGELAGGVGAETQYF. Written as DNA, the CDR3 is TGTGCCAGCAGAGTGGGAGAACTAGCGGGGGGAGTCGGAGCAGAGACCCAGTACTTC. The chain joins TRBV7-4 to TRBJ2-5, with 12 positions matching TRBD2. Germline V gene data show CDR1 as SGHVT and CDR2 as SQSDAQ. The CDR3 has 19 amino acids. Trimming took 6 bases from V and 4 from J; bases not matched to a gene: 18.

The V and J genes are TRBV29-1 and TRBJ2-3, with D perhaps matching TRBD2 (5 bases). Germline values: CDR1 SQVTM, CDR2 ANQGSEA. This CDR3 spans 15 amino acids. V lost 7 bases to trimming and J lost 4 bases, with 21 bases between them. The CDR3 reads CSATGLIQTSDTQYF. CDR3 nucleotide sequence: TGCAGCGCGACCGGACTTATCCAAACTTCAGATACGCAGTATTTT.

CDR3 DNA sequence: TGTGCCAGCAGCACCTGGGGCCCACAGGGTTCCAACACCGGGGAGCTGTTTTTT. Translated: CASSTWGPQGSNTGELFF. This chain links TRBV7-6 with TRBJ2-2, with D possibly matching TRBD1 (6 bases). The CDR3 has 18 amino acids. CDR1 SGHVS and CDR2 FNYEAQ come from the germline V gene. V was shortened by 5 bases and J by 2 bases, with 21 bases between the two germline ends.